A selection of T cell receptor beta chains follows, all from one sample in a study of regulatory T cells in long-lasting Graves disease. TCRdb independently ran MiXCR on the multiplex PCR reads; one entry per CDR3 protein. Counted here are about 460,000 distinct CDR3 sequences, about 22% occurring once; the ten biggest clones make up 13%. The specimen comprised peripheral blood mononuclear cells (PBMCs), sampled when the disease was refractory, from a patient treated with antithyroid drugs. These receptors all come from a female donor with Graves disease. CDR3s include the opening cysteine and the closing phenylalanine or tryptophan. The D gene is left open where the match is weak. Some rows mark clone size as missing; the rest say once, few, many or name a class of expanded clone.

TRBJ2-5,.,TRBV28,many,CASSLAGSQETQYF,TGTGCCAGCAGCTTGGCAGGCAGCCAAGAGACCCAGTACTTC
TRBJ1-1,.,TRBV10-3,many,CAISASGDTEAFF,TGTGCCATCAGTGCGTCGGGTGACACTGAAGCTTTCTTT
TRBJ1-5,TRBD1,TRBV19,many,CASRLTGGGQPQHF,TGTGCCAGTAGGCTGACAGGGGGCGGTCAGCCCCAGCATTTT
TRBJ1-2,.,TRBV19,.,CASSIDREGASGYTF,TGTGCCAGTAGTATAGATCGTGAAGGGGCATCAGGCTACACCTTC
TRBJ2-5,TRBD1,TRBV18,.,CASSPVQGVETQYF,TGTGCCAGCTCACCTGTACAGGGGGTCGAGACCCAGTACTTC
TRBJ1-2,.,TRBV20-1,.,CSASDYWGALLTNYGYTF,TGCAGTGCTAGTGATTATTGGGGTGCCCTTCTAACTAACTATGGCTACACCTTC
TRBJ2-5,.,TRBV27,many,CASSLTFQETQYF,TGTGCCAGCAGCTTGACATTCCAAGAGACCCAGTACTTC
TRBJ2-7,.,TRBV11-2,many,CASGRDVLSYEQYF,TGTGCCAGCGGGCGGGACGTCCTCTCCTACGAGCAGTACTTC
TRBJ1-2,.,TRBV24-1,many,CATTKGSGYTF,TGTGCCACCACTAAGGGTTCTGGCTACACCTTC
TRBJ1-4,.,TRBV7-9,many,CASSPQGATNEKLFF,TGTGCCAGCAGTCCTCAAGGAGCAACTAATGAAAAACTGTTTTTT